These 14 T cell receptor beta chains originate from one sample sequenced in a study of cytomegalovirus exposure and HLA in healthy donors. The PCR employed 60 Vbeta primers together with 13 Jbeta primers. Profiling relied on immunoSEQ multiplex PCR, and the TCRdb table lists in-frame clones only, not all of them. The sample has under 150,000 clones, 84% seen once. Material: PBMCs. These TCRs come from a boy aged 2 to 10 in good health and CMV-seronegative.

V usage is TRBV4-2 and J usage is TRBJ2-5; 7 bases are a match to TRBD2. V gave up 0 bases and J gave up 0 bases; unmatched junction bases: 13. Germline CDR1 and CDR2: LGHNA and YNFKEQ. The CDR3 is made up of 19 amino acids. CDR3 nucleotide sequence: TGTGCCAGCAGCCAAGACGCAATAAAGGCTAGCGGCTACCAAGAGACCCAGTACTTC. Its translation: CASSQDAIKASGYQETQYF.

V usage is TRBV21-1 and J usage is TRBJ1-1; TRBD1 is the table's D call, not checked against the DNA. TRBV21-1 is tagged as a pseudogene. The CDR3 runs to 19 residues. The CDR3 protein is CASSKGYRDRVLVTTEAFF. For the CDR3, the DNA is TGTGCCAGCAGCAAAGGGTACCGGGACAGGGTGTTGGTCACCACTGAAGCTTTCTTT.

The chain employs TRBV28 and TRBJ2-5; 8 bases line up with TRBD1. Germline assignment: CDR1 MDHEN and CDR2 SYDVKM. The CDR3 loop spans 16 amino acids. V lost 4 bases, J lost 2 bases, and 9 bases stayed unmatched. The CDR3 region is CASSSPLQGAQETQYF. The CDR3 DNA sequence: TGTGCCAGCAGTTCACCCCTTCAGGGGGCACAAGAGACCCAGTACTTC.

The chain couples TRBV10-3 to TRBJ2-3; the D gene is possibly TRBD1 (7 bases). There are 18 residues in the CDR3. Trimming shortened V by 3 bases and J by 2 bases, and 21 bases separated the two germline ends. Germline CDR1 reads ENHRY; CDR2 reads SYGVKD. In DNA form, the CDR3 reads TGTGCCATCAGTGACAGGGGGGCCGTGTTGGACTTCACAGATACGCAGTATTTT. Amino acid sequence: CAISDRGAVLDFTDTQYF.

This rearrangement joins TRBV7-3 to TRBJ2-3; TRBD2 aligns across 13 bases. This CDR3 has 20 amino acids. V lost 3 bases, J lost 0 bases, and 12 bases stayed unmatched. The germline V gene has CDR1 SGHTA and CDR2 FQGTGA. CDR3 loop: CASSLNAGWTSGGSTDTQYF. The CDR3 region has the DNA TGTGCCAGCAGCTTGAACGCTGGGTGGACTAGCGGGGGAAGCACAGATACGCAGTATTTT.

As DNA, the CDR3 is TGTGCCAGTAGTCCCAATACGGAGAATTCACCCCTCCACTTT. This codes for CASSPNTENSPLHF. The chain uses TRBV19 and TRBJ1-6; no firm D call. Between the trimmed V and J ends, which lost 5 bases and 7 bases, there was a span of 12 bases. In germline, CDR1 is LNHDA, CDR2 SQIVND (reference sequence). The CDR3 is 14 residues long.

A note on this clone: The germline gene is not matched at one end of the junction; a read error may be the cause. The chain has TRBV15 and TRBJ1-5, with D uncertain. The CDR3 runs 14 residues. Germline CDR1 and CDR2: LNHNV and YYDKDF (reference sequence). The CDR3 reads CATSPRVGNQSQHF. The CDR3 DNA reads TGTGCCACCAGCCCCCGGGTAGGAAATCAGTCCCAGCATTTT.

This chain uses TRBV5-8 with TRBJ1-4; D is unclear. Trimming shortened V by 3 bases and J by 11 bases, and 8 bases separated the two germline ends. The CDR3 covers 11 residues. Germline lookup yields CDR1 SGHTS and CDR2 YDEGEE. CDR3 DNA: TGTGCCAGCAGCTCGTCGCGGAAACTGTTTTTT. As protein: CASSSSRKLFF.

The chain carries TRBV5-5 and TRBJ1-4, with D hard to call. V dropped 4 bases and J dropped 4 bases, with 17 bases sitting between them. From germline, CDR1 is SGHKS and CDR2 YYEKEE (reference sequence). The CDR3 is 16 residues long. The CDR3 reads CASSRLSWENNEKLFF. The CDR3 nucleotides read TGTGCCAGCAGCCGCCTCTCGTGGGAGAATAATGAAAAACTGTTTTTT.

In DNA, the CDR3 is TGTGCCAGCAGCTTAAAAACAGGGGAGGCTAGCACAGATACGCAGTATTTT. Translating gives CASSLKTGEASTDTQYF. This rearrangement joins TRBV7-3 to TRBJ2-3, with a weak D call TRBD1 (7 bases). There are 17 residues in the CDR3. Trimming stripped 1 base from V and 0 bases from J, with 14 bases between. Germline values: CDR1 SGHTA, CDR2 FQGTGA. Drawing the rest from reference TRBV7-3 and TRBJ2-3, the complete variable domain is GAGVSQTPSNKVTEKGKYVELRCDPISGHTALYWYRQSLGQGPEFLIYFQGTGAADDSGLPNDRFFAVRPEGSVSTLKIQRTERGDSAVYLCASSLKTGEASTDTQYFGPGTRLTVL.

The chain is built from TRBV5-4 and TRBJ1-6, with TRBD1 matching 8 bases. The CDR3 contains 13 residues. CDR1 and CDR2 (germline): SGHNT, YYREEE (reference sequence). V lost 3 bases, J lost 11 bases, and 4 bases stayed unmatched. This CDR3 is CASSWEQGAPLHF. The CDR3 DNA follows: TGTGCCAGCAGCTGGGAACAGGGGGCACCCCTCCACTTT.

As for this clone: This specimen includes other DNA sequences encoding the same CDR3. CDR3 coding DNA: TGTGCCAGCAGCGTAGGGCACGTTCCTGGTGAGCAGTTCTTC. The encoded protein is CASSVGHVPGEQFF. The J gene is TRBJ2-1, the V gene TRBV9, with D hard to call. Germline loops: CDR1 SGDLS, CDR2 YYNGEE. This CDR3 contains 14 residues. V gave up 0 bases and J gave up 9 bases, with 13 bases separating them. The full variable domain, its missing parts supplied by reference TRBV9 and TRBJ2-1, is DSGVTQTPKHLITATGQRVTLRCSPRSGDLSVYWYQQSLDQGLQFLIQYYNGEERAKGNILERFSAQQFPDLHSELNLSSLELGDSALYFCASSVGHVPGEQFFGPGTRLTVL.

This clone was detected only once. This chain connects TRBV6-1 to TRBJ2-1, with a possible D match to TRBD1 (5 bases). Germline CDR1 and CDR2: MNHNS and SASEGT. With 3 bases removed from V and 2 bases from J, the gap between germline ends came to 14 bases. The CDR3 consists of 16 residues. CDR3: CASSERPRTTYNEQFF. CDR3 DNA: TGTGCCAGCAGTGAGCGGCCGAGGACAACCTACAATGAGCAGTTCTTC.

This clone was counted only a few times. The chain employs TRBV10-3 and TRBJ1-1, with 7 bases identical to TRBD1. J lost 1 base, V lost 7 bases, and 9 bases had no gene match. The germline CDR1 and CDR2 sequences are ENHRY and SYGVKD. The CDR3 is 15 residues long. CDR3 bases: TGTGCCATCAAACTTAGGGGGACAGCGAACACTGAAGCTTTCTTT. Its translation is CAIKLRGTANTEAFF.